Sequencing of this TCR beta chain was carried out in a study of technical replicates of blood from several donors. Germline CDR1 reads ENHRY; CDR2 reads SYGVKD. The CDR3 extends over 14 amino acids. Trimming took 6 bases from V and 5 from J, leaving 16 bases between them. Here immunoSEQ multiplex PCR was the method, and the copy in TCRdb shows in-frame clones only, minus some. The sample holds roughly 59,000 clones, approximately 83% seen once. V is TRBV10-3 and J is TRBJ2-5; D gene uncertain. This TCR was recovered from a human donor in good health. Some clones in this sample may be carry-over from other donors' samples. Specimen: PBMCs. The CDR3 loop is CAISNLRSVETQYF. The CDR3 nucleotides are TGTGCCATCAGCAACCTTAGATCTGTCGAGACCCAGTACTTC.